This TCR beta chain was captured in a study of T cell repertoires in cytomegalovirus infection. Study information: Used in the study were CMV epitopes, some recently identified and HLA-C-restricted, others well-studied and HLA-B-restricted. Broader study findings: Identification of carriers of CMV plus the relevant HLA was performed using cumulative public TCR beta family frequency.

For this clonotype: Antigen specificity is unknown. A read error is possible here, since a much larger clone lies one base away. Because the CDR3 is missing its conserved closing phenylalanine or tryptophan, this is likely a read error.

One entry per CDR3 protein, called by TCRdb with MiXCR from the reads. Seen here are roughly 860,000 distinct CDR3 sequences, approximately 32% observed once, and the top ten hold around 11%. J gave up 5 bases and V 4 bases, and 6 bases lay outside the gene matches. The CDR3 is made up of 15 amino acids. This sequence originates from a human donor in good health (CMV status not recorded). Some clones in this sample may be carry-over from other donors' samples. The chain is built from TRBV12-3 or TRBV12-4 and TRBJ2-2, with TRBD1 identical over 8 bases. The material was cultured CD8+ T cells from PBMCs, obtained from culture after CMV antigen stimulation. Written as DNA, the CDR3 is TGTGCCAGCAGTTCCCCGGACAGGGCTACCGGGGAGCTGTTTCTT. Residues: CASSSPDRATGELFL.